This entry describes one T cell receptor (beta chain). Its target is unknown. The PCR contained 60 Vbeta and 13 Jbeta primers. Libraries were prepared by immunoSEQ multiplex PCR; TCRdb keeps only in-frame clonotypes and omits some of them. This sample has some 150,000 clones, with roughly 80% found just once. This record belongs to a study of cytomegalovirus exposure and HLA in healthy donors. Study-wide findings and caveats: Upon later analysis, TCR association rates were observed to vary by HLA locus, being highest for DRB1 and lowest for HLA-C.

In germline, CDR1 is SGHNT, CDR2 YYREEE (reference sequence). V was shortened by 1 base and J by 1 base, with 5 bases between the two germline ends. CDR3 length: 13 residues. The genes are TRBV5-4 and TRBJ2-5; no firm D call. Sequencing was carried out using PBMCs. The clonotype originates from a man in his thirties or forties in good health and CMV-seropositive. DNA of the CDR3: TGTGCCAGCAGCTTGAACAGCCAAGAGACCCAGTACTTC. This encodes CASSLNSQETQYF.